This entry lists 5 T cell receptor beta chains sequenced from one sample in a study of cytomegalovirus exposure and HLA in healthy donors. Primers: 60 Vbeta forward and 13 Jbeta reverse. Method: immunoSEQ multiplex PCR; TCRdb's copy keeps in-frame clones and lacks some. The data show 250,000 to 300,000 clones, with around 90% seen just once and less than 2% held by the top ten. Sample: PBMCs. These receptors were taken from a girl between 2 and 10 years old in good health and CMV-seronegative.

The CDR3 is CASTDLNTDTQYF. CDR3 in DNA: TGTGCCAGCACAGACTTGAACACAGATACGCAGTATTTT. The chain recombines TRBV28 with TRBJ2-3, with unresolved D. The CDR3 sequence is 13 residues long. CDR1 is MDHEN and CDR2 is SYDVKM in the germline V gene. Trimming stripped 7 bases from V and 2 bases from J, with 10 bases between.

V and J are TRBV27 and TRBJ2-1, with 7 bases fitting TRBD1. The V segment lost 3 bases and the J segment 8 bases; nucleotides outside the gene matches: 7. There are 14 residues in the CDR3. Germline lookup yields CDR1 MNHEY and CDR2 SMNVEV (reference sequence). This CDR3 is CASSLDRNPHEQFF. The CDR3 DNA reads as TGTGCCAGCAGTTTGGACAGGAACCCACATGAGCAGTTCTTC.

This chain links TRBV5-1 with TRBJ2-3, with unresolved D. V was cut by 4 bases and J by 3 bases, with 6 bases left in between. The CDR3 length is 12 residues. Germline CDR1 and CDR2: SGHRS and YFSETQ. CDR3 region: CASSTRTDTQYF. CDR3 in DNA: TGCGCCAGCAGCACCCGGACAGATACGCAGTATTTT.

The chain is built from TRBV18 and TRBJ1-1; D is perhaps TRBD1 (5 bases). Trimming removed 0 bases from V and 5 bases from J, with 13 bases in between. The CDR3 has 15 amino acids. The germline CDR1 and CDR2 sequences are KGHSH and LQKENI. The CDR3 sequence: CASSPPWGEFTEAFF. CDR3 sequence (DNA): TGTGCCAGCTCACCACCGTGGGGGGAGTTTACTGAAGCTTTCTTT.

The V call is TRBV19, the J call TRBJ1-1; D is unclear. The germline V gene encodes CDR1 LNHDA and CDR2 SQIVND (reference sequence). The CDR3 contains 13 residues. Trimming removed 7 bases from V and 4 bases from J, with 13 bases in between. CDR3 sequence reads: CASKDFGGTEAFF. For the CDR3, the DNA is TGTGCCAGTAAGGACTTCGGTGGCACTGAAGCTTTCTTT. Full variable domain (rest looked up from reference TRBV19 and TRBJ1-1): DGGITQSPKYLFRKEGQNVTLSCEQNLNHDAMYWYRQDPGQGLRLIYYSQIVNDFQKGDIAEGYSVSREKKESFPLTVTSAQKNPTAFYLCASKDFGGTEAFFGQGTRLTVV.